These T cell receptor beta chains were read from a single sample in a study of identical twins. TCRdb processed the 5' RACE reads anew with MiXCR; each CDR3 protein has one entry. Here the sample spans about 570,000 distinct CDR3 sequences, roughly 9.9% being singletons. These same data were also listed under a study on yellow fever vaccine responses in identical twins.

The specimen was PBMCs. All receptors come from a woman under 30 in good health. The CDR3 runs from the conserved cysteine through the conserved F or W. D genes are given only for firm matches.

TRBJ2-1 - TRBV6-2/TRBV6-3 15 CASTLQGGPSNEQFF
TRBJ2-1 - TRBV10-2 17 CASSESLGPRRYNEQFF
TRBJ2-5 TRBD1 TRBV4-3 15 CASSRRQGVGETQYF
TRBJ2-3 TRBD1 TRBV19 13 CASSPTGADTQYF
TRBJ2-7 TRBD2 TRBV7-8 16 CASSLARRGELYEQYF
TRBJ2-5 - TRBV6-5 15 CASSYSLLDSPGVYF
TRBJ2-2 - TRBV12-3/TRBV12-4 14 CATRAVGGTGELFF
TRBJ2-2 - TRBV24-1 15 CATSAAGTNTGELFF
TRBJ2-3 TRBD1 TRBV9 18 CASSKTHPGTGFTDTQYF
TRBJ2-1 TRBD2 TRBV28 15 CASSSPGLAGNEQFF
TRBJ2-7 TRBD1 TRBV6-5 15 CASSYRGTGIYEQYF
TRBJ2-1 - TRBV12-3/TRBV12-4 11 CASYIGQEQFF
TRBJ2-1 - TRBV19 13 CATGSIGYNEQFF
TRBJ2-2 - TRBV20-1 17 CSARAPGTPLNTGELFF